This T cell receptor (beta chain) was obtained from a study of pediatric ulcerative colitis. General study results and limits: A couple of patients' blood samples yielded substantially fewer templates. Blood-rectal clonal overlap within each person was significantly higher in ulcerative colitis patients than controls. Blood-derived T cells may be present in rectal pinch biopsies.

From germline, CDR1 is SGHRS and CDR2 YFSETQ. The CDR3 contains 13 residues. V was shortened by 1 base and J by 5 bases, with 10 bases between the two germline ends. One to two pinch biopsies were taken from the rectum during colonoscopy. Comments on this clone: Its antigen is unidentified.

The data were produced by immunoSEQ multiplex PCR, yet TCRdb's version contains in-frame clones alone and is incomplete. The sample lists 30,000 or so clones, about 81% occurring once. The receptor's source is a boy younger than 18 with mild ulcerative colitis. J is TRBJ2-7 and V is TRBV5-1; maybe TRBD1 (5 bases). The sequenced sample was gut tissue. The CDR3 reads CASSLNRLDEQYF. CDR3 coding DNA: TGCGCCAGCAGCTTGAACAGGTTAGACGAGCAGTACTTC. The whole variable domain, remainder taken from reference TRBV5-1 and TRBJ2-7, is KAGVTQTPRYLIKTRGQQVTLSCSPISGHRSVSWYQQTPGQGLQFLFEYFSETQRNKGNFPGRFSGRQFSNSRSEMNVSTLELGDSALYLCASSLNRLDEQYFGPGTRLTVT.